This T cell receptor (beta chain) came from a study of cytomegalovirus exposure and HLA in healthy donors. PCR involved 60 Vbeta and 13 Jbeta primers. Per the original data handling: Later, an analysis found 80 million or so unique TCR beta chains, and 10 million to 11 million of these were shared. Some clones are missing from TCRdb's copy, which holds only in-frame ones; the method was immunoSEQ multiplex PCR. For V, J and clone size, that table is used; D and trimming come from the DNA. The repertoire holds about 160,000 clones, 75% to 90% seen once, with 1.5% to 2% in the top ten. Study-level points and caveats: With DRB1 most and HLA-C fewest, TCR association rates differed between HLA loci in a later analysis. Productive rates of about 90% or about 30% were seen for most TCR beta V segments in an earlier analysis.

Note on this clone: Its antigen is unknown.

The CDR3 is made up of 13 amino acids. Germline CDR1 reads SGHNT; CDR2 reads YYREEE (reference sequence). Unmatched junction bases numbered 2, after V lost 4 bases and J lost 6 bases. Sequencing used PBMCs. This sequence joins TRBV5-4 and TRBJ1-2, with TRBD1 matching over 11 bases. This receptor was taken from a young woman in good health and CMV-seronegative. Written as DNA, the CDR3 is TGTGCCAGCAGCCAGGACAGGGGGCATGGCTACACCTTC. It translates to CASSQDRGHGYTF. The variable domain in full, completed from reference TRBV5-4 and TRBJ1-2, reads ETGVTQSPTHLIKTRGQQVTLRCSSQSGHNTVSWYQQALGQGPQFIFQYYREEENGRGNFPPRFSGLQFPNYSSELNVNALELDDSALYLCASSQDRGHGYTFGSGTRLTVV.